The next 15 T cell receptor beta chains were all read from a single sample in a study of shared clonotypes between healthy human individuals. Using immunoSEQ multiplex PCR, the repertoire was profiled, and TCRdb retains in-frame clones only, with some absent. The table has approximately 320,000 clones, 87% seen once. The sample consisted of memory CD8+ T cells sorted from blood. Indicated subset: CD45RO+ cells pooled with CCR7-negative TemRA cells. The receptors stem from a man younger than 30 in good health.

The chain uses TRBV5-1 and TRBJ1-6, with TRBD1 identical over 7 bases. After removal of 4 bases from V and 6 bases from J, the junction contained 13 bases not matched to a gene. Germline V CDR1 and CDR2: SGHRS, YFSETQ. This CDR3 is 17 amino acids long. CDR3 sequence (DNA): TGCGCCAGCAGCCCATCAGGGGGATCAAGTTTTAATTCACCCCTCCACTTT. Its translation: CASSPSGGSSFNSPLHF.

The chain carries TRBV4-3 and TRBJ1-1, with a tentative D call TRBD1 (5 bases). The CDR3 runs 15 residues. Trimming pared 4 bases from V and 4 bases from J, leaving 16 bases between. Germline V gene data show CDR1 as LGHNA and CDR2 as YSLEER. CDR3 sequence reads: CASSRSERRGTEAFF. As DNA, the CDR3 is TGCGCCAGCAGCCGGTCGGAACGGAGGGGCACTGAAGCTTTCTTT.

The J gene is TRBJ1-1, the V gene TRBV2, with D possibly TRBD1 on 6 matching bases. The V and J ends lost 4 bases and 0 bases respectively, with 12 bases between them. This CDR3 contains 15 residues. From germline, CDR1 is SNHLY and CDR2 FYNNEI. The CDR3 nucleotides are TGTGCCAGCAGTGCCAGGGGTAGTTTGAACACTGAAGCTTTCTTT. It translates to CASSARGSLNTEAFF.

V and J are TRBV29-1 and TRBJ2-3; TRBD1 is a possible D gene (6 bases). The CDR3 totals 16 residues. Germline values: CDR1 SQVTM, CDR2 ANQGSEA. V gave up 3 bases and J gave up 2 bases, with 18 bases separating them. In DNA form, the CDR3 reads TGCAGCGTTGAGGCTCCGACAGGAGGTATCACAGATACGCAGTATTTT. It is translated as CSVEAPTGGITDTQYF.

This clone has just one count. The rearrangement joins TRBV5-1 to TRBJ2-7, with D hard to call. Germline CDR1 is SGHRS and CDR2 is YFSETQ. Trimming cost V 4 bases and J 3 bases, with 11 bases left between them. This CDR3 has 13 residues. CDR3 coding DNA: TGCGCCAGCAGCATATCGTCGGGCTACGAGCAGTACTTC. It codes for CASSISSGYEQYF.

The genes are TRBV28 and TRBJ1-2, with a weak D call TRBD1 (5 bases). Trimming took 7 bases from V and 4 from J, leaving 13 bases between them. The germline CDR1 and CDR2 sequences are MDHEN and SYDVKM. The CDR3 contains 13 residues. The CDR3 DNA is TGTGCCAGCATCGGGGGGAAGGCCTATGGCTACACCTTC. It specifies CASIGGKAYGYTF.

This clone occurred once. The chain couples TRBV4-1 to TRBJ2-2; D is unresolved. The CDR3 spans 14 residues. Per the germline V gene, CDR1 is MGHRA and CDR2 is YSYEKL. V shed 2 bases and J shed 6 bases, with 10 bases lying between them. The CDR3 region is CASSQRLASGELFF. DNA of the CDR3: TGCGCCAGCAGCCAACGACTCGCATCCGGGGAGCTGTTTTTT.

This clone showed up many times. The chain employs TRBV27 and TRBJ1-5; weak D call: TRBD1 (5 bases). The CDR3 is made up of 14 amino acids. Trimming removed 6 bases from V and 6 bases from J, with 15 bases in between. CDR1 is MNHEY and CDR2 is SMNVEV in the germline V gene (reference sequence). The CDR3 nucleotides read TGTGCCAGCAGAGTCCAGGGTGACGTTCAGCCCCAGCATTTT. Protein sequence: CASRVQGDVQPQHF.

The chain links TRBV9 to TRBJ1-1; D gene ambiguous. Trimming removed 0 bases at V and 6 bases at J, with 9 bases between. The CDR3 has 13 residues. The germline gives CDR1 SGDLS, CDR2 YYNGEE. The CDR3 coding sequence is TGTGCCAGCAGCGTAGGGGGAGGGCCTGAAGCTTTCTTT. Translating gives CASSVGGGPEAFF.

The rearrangement uses TRBV2 and TRBJ2-7, with TRBD2 as a possible D gene (5 bases). Germline CDR1 SNHLY, CDR2 FYNNEI. CDR3 length: 12 amino acids. V lost 6 bases and J 3 bases, leaving 9 bases between the germline ends. The CDR3 here is CASSARDYEQYF. Written as DNA, the CDR3 is TGTGCCAGCAGCGCCCGGGACTACGAGCAGTACTTC.

The V call is TRBV5-4, the J call TRBJ1-2, with TRBD1 identical over 7 bases. Trimming took 4 bases from V and 3 from J; bases not matched to a gene: 15. The CDR3 length is 17 residues. Per the germline V gene, CDR1 is SGHNT and CDR2 is YYREEE (reference sequence). This chain's CDR3 is CASSNEQGLTPDYGYTF. CDR3 nucleotides: TGTGCCAGCAGCAATGAACAGGGGCTAACACCCGACTATGGCTACACCTTC.

V is TRBV27 and J is TRBJ2-7; TRBD2 might be the D (6 bases). The germline gives CDR1 MNHEY, CDR2 SMNVEV (reference sequence). The length of the CDR3 is 16 residues. Trimming pared 3 bases from V and 0 bases from J, leaving 15 bases between. The CDR3: CASSLGGPTTSYEQYF. CDR3 nucleotides: TGTGCCAGCAGTTTGGGGGGACCGACGACCTCCTACGAGCAGTACTTC.

The chain joins TRBV29-1 to TRBJ2-1; 11 positions match TRBD2. CDR1 and CDR2 from the germline V gene are SQVTM and ANQGSEA. The length of the CDR3 is 14 residues. The V segment lost 5 bases and the J segment 5 bases; nucleotides outside the gene matches: 5. CDR3: CSVPPGLADNEQFF. DNA for the CDR3: TGCAGCGTTCCTCCGGGACTAGCGGACAATGAGCAGTTCTTC.

The chain couples TRBV9 to TRBJ1-5; TRBD1 aligns across 7 bases. The CDR3 spans 13 residues. Germline V CDR1 and CDR2: SGDLS, YYNGEE. Trimming cost V 3 bases and J 6 bases; bases outside gene matches: 3. The CDR3: CASSATGVQPQHF. CDR3 in DNA: TGTGCCAGCAGCGCTACAGGGGTTCAGCCCCAGCATTTT.

The CDR3 loop reads CASSWQTSGSYEQYF. CDR3 nucleotides: TGTGCCAGCAGTTGGCAGACTAGCGGGAGCTACGAGCAGTACTTC. This chain uses TRBV27 with TRBJ2-7; 12 bases align to TRBD2. The CDR3 is 15 residues long. CDR1 is MNHEY, CDR2 SMNVEV, per germline (reference sequence). J gave up 3 bases and V 4 bases, and 4 bases lay outside the gene matches.